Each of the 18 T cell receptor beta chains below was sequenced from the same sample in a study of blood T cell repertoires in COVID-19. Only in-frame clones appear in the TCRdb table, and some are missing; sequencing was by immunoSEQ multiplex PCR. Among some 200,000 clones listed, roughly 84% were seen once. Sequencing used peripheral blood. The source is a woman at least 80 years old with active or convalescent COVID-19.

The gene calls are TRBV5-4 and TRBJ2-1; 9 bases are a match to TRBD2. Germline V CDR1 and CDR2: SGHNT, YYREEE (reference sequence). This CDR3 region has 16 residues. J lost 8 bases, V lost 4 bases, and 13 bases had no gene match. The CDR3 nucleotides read TGTGCCAGCAGCCCCGGCGGGACTAGCTTATTCCATGAGCAGTTCTTC. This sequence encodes CASSPGGTSLFHEQFF. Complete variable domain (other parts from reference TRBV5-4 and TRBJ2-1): ETGVTQSPTHLIKTRGQQVTLRCSSQSGHNTVSWYQQALGQGPQFIFQYYREEENGRGNFPPRFSGLQFPNYSSELNVNALELDDSALYLCASSPGGTSLFHEQFFGPGTRLTVL.

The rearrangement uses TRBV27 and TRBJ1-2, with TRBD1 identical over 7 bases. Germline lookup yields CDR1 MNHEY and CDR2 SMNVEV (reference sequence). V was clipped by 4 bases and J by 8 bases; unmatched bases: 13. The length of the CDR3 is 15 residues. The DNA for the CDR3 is TGTGCCAGCAGTTCACCCAGTGGAGGGGGCTTGGGCTACACCTTC. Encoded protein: CASSSPSGGGLGYTF.

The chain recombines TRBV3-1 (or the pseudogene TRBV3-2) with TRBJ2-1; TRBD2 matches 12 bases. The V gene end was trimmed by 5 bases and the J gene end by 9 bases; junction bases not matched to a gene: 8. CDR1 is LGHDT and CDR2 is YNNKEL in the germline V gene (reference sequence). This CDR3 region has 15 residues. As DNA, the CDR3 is TGTGCCAGCAGCTATACTAGCGGGGGGTTTAGTGAGCAGTTCTTC. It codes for CASSYTSGGFSEQFF.

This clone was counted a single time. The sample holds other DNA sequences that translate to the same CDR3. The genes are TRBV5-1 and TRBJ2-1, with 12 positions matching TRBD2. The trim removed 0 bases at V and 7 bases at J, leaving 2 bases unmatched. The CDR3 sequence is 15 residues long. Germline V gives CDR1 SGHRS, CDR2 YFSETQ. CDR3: CASSLGLAGVNEQFF. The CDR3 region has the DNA TGCGCCAGCAGCTTGGGACTAGCGGGAGTAAATGAGCAGTTCTTC.

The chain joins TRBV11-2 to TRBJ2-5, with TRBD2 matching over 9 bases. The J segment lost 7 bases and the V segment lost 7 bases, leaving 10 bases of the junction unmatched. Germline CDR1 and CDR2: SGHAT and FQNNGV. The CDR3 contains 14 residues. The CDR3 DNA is TGTGCCAGCACCTTGACTAGCGGTGGTGGGACCCAGTACTTC. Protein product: CASTLTSGGGTQYF.

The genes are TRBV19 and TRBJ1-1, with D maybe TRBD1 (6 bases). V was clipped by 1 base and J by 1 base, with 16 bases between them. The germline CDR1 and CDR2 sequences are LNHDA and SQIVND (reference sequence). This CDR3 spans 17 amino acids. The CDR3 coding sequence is TGTGCCAGTAGTATAGGGGACACACGGCCACCGAACACTGAAGCTTTCTTT. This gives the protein CASSIGDTRPPNTEAFF.

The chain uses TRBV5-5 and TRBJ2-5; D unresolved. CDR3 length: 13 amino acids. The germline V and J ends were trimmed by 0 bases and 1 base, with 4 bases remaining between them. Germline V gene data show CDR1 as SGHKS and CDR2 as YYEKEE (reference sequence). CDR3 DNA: TGTGCCAGCAGCTTGGCGGTCCAAGAGACCCAGTACTTC. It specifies CASSLAVQETQYF.

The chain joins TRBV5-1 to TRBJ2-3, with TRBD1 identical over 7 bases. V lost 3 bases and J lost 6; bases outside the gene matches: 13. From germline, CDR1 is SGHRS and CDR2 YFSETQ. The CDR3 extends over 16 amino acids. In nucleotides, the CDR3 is TGCGCCAGCAGCTGGAACGTCGGACAGGCTACGGATACGCAGTATTTT. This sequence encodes CASSWNVGQATDTQYF.

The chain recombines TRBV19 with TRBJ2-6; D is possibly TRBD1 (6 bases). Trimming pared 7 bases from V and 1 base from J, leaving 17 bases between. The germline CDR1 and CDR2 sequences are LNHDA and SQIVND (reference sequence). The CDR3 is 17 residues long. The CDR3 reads CASKLLAGVSGANVLTF. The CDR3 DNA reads TGTGCCAGTAAACTCTTGGCAGGGGTGTCTGGGGCCAACGTCCTGACTTTC.

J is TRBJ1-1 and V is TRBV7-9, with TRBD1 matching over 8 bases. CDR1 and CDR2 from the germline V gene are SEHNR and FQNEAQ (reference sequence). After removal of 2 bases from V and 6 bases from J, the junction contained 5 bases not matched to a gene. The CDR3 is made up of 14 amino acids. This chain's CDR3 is CASSLQGASSEAFF. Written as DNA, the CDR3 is TGTGCCAGCAGCTTACAGGGGGCTAGTTCTGAAGCTTTCTTT.

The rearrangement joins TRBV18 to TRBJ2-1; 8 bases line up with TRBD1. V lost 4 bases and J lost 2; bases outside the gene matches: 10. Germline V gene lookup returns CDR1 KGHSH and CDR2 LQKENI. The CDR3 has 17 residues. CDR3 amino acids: CASSRKTGTGTYNEQFF. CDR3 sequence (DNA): TGTGCCAGCTCACGCAAAACCGGGACAGGAACCTACAATGAGCAGTTCTTC.

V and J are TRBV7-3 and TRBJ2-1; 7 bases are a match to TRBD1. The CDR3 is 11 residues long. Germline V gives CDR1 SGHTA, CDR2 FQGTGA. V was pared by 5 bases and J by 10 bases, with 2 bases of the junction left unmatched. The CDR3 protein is CASSRGGEQFF. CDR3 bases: TGTGCCAGCAGCCGAGGGGGCGAGCAGTTCTTC.

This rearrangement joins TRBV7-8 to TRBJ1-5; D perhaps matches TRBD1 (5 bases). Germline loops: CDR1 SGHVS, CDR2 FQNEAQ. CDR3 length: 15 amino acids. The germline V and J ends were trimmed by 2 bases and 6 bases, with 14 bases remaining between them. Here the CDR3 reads CASSLRGFPPQPQHF. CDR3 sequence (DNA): TGTGCCAGCAGCTTAAGGGGATTTCCCCCTCAGCCCCAGCATTTT.

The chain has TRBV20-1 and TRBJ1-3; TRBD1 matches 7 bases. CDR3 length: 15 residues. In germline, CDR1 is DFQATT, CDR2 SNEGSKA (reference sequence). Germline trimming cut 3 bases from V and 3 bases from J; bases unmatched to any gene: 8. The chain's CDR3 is CSASKTGLDGNTIYF. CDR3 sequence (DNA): TGCAGTGCTAGTAAGACAGGGCTCGATGGAAACACCATATATTTT.

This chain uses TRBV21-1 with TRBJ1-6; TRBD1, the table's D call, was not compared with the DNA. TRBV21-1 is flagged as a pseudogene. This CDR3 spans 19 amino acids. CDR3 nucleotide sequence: TGTGCCAGCAGCAAAGTTGGTGGACAGGCCAGCTCCTATAATTCACCCCTCCACTTT. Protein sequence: CASSKVGGQASSYNSPLHF.

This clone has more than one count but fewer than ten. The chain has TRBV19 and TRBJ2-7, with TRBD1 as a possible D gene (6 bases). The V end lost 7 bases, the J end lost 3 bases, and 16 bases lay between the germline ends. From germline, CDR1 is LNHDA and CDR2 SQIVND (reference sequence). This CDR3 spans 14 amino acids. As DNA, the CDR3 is TGTGCCAGTACCCCCTCGGGACAAAGCTACGAGCAGTACTTC. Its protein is CASTPSGQSYEQYF.

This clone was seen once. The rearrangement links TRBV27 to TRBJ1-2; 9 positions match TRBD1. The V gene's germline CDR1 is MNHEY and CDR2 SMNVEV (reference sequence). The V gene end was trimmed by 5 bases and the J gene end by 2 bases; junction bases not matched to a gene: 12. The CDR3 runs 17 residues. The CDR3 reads CASSSSGTGPLNYGYTF. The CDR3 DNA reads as TGTGCCAGCAGTAGCTCCGGGACAGGGCCCCTGAACTATGGCTACACCTTC.

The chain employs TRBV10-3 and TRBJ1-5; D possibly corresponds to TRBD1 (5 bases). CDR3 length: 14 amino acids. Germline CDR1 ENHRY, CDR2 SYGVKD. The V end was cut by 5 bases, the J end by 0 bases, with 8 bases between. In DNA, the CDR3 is TGTGCCATCAGTCAGGGAATTAGCAATCAGCCCCAGCATTTT. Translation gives CAISQGISNQPQHF.